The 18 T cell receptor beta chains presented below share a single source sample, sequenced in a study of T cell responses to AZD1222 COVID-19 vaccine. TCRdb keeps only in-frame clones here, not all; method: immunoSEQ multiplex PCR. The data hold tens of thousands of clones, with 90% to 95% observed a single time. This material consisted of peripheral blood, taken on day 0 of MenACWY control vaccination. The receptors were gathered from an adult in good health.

Here the CDR3 reads CASRLTGFGGELFF. Here the CDR3 DNA reads TGTGCCAGCAGACTAACGGGGTTTGGCGGGGAGCTGTTTTTT. The V call is TRBV28, the J call TRBJ2-2; perhaps TRBD2 as D (5 bases). The CDR3 is 14 amino acids. Germline V lookup: CDR1 MDHEN, CDR2 SYDVKM. V lost 6 bases and J 7 bases, leaving 15 bases between the germline ends.

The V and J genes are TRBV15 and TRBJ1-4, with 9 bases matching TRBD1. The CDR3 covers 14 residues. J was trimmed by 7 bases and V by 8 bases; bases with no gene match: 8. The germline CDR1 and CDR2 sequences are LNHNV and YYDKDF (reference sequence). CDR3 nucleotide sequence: TGTGCCACCGGGGTGGGACAGGGTGGTGAAAAACTGTTTTTT. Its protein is CATGVGQGGEKLFF.

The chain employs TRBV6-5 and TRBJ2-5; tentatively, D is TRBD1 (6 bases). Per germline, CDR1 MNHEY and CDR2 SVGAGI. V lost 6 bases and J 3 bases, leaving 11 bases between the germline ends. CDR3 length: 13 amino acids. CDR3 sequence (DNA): TGTGCCAGCAGACAGGGCAAGGAAGAGACCCAGTACTTC. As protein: CASRQGKEETQYF.

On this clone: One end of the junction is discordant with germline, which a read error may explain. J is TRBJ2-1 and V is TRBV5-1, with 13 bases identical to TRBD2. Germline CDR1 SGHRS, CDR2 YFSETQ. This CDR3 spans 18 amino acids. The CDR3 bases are TGCGCCAGCAGGTTGGGACTAGCGGGGTTTGGCTCCTACAATGAGCAGTTCTTC. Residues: CASRLGLAGFGSYNEQFF. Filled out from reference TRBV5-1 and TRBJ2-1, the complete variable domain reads KAGVTQTPRYLIKTRGQQVTLSCSPISGHRSVSWYQQTPGQGLQFLFEYFSETQRNKGNFPGRFSGRQFSNSRSEMNVSTLELGDSALYLCASRLGLAGFGSYNEQFFGPGTRLTVL.

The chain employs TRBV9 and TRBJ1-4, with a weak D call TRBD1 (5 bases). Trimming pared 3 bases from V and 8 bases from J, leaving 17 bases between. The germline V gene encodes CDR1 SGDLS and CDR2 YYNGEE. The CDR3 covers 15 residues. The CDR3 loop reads CASSGLGGAREKLFF. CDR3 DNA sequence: TGTGCCAGCAGCGGACTAGGAGGGGCTAGAGAAAAACTGTTTTTT.

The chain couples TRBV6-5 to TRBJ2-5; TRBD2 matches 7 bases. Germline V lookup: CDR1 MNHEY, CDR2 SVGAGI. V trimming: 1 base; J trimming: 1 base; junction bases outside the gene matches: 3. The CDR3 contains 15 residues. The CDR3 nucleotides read TGTGCCAGCAGTTACTTGCGGGGGACCCAAGAGACCCAGTACTTC. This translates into CASSYLRGTQETQYF.

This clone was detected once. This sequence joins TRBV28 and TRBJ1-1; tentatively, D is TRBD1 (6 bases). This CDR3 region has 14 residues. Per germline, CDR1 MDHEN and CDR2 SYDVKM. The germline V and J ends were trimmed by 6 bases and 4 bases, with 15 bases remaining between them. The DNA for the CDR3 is TGTGCCAGCAGCCTTTGGGGGGGGCCCACTGAAGCTTTCTTT. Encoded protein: CASSLWGGPTEAFF.

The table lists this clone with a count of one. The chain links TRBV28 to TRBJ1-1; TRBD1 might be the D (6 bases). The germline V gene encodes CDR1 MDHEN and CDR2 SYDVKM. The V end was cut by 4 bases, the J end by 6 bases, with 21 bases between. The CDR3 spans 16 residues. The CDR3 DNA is TGTGCCAGCAGTTCCTCTTACTTTACAGGGTCGGCTGAAGCTTTCTTT. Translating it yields CASSSSYFTGSAEAFF.

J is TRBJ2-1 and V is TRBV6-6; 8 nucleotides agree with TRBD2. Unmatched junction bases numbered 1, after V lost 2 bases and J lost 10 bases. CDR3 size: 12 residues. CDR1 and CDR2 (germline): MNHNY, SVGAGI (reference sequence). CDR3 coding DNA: TGTGCCAGCAGTTACACTAGCGGCGAGCAGTTCTTC. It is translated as CASSYTSGEQFF.

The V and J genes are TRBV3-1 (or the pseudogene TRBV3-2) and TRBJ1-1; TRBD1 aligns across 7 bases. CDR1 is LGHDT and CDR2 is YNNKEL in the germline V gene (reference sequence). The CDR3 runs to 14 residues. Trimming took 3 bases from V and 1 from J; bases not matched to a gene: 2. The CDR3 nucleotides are TGTGCCAGCAGCCAGACAGGGCCGAACACTGAAGCTTTCTTT. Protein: CASSQTGPNTEAFF.

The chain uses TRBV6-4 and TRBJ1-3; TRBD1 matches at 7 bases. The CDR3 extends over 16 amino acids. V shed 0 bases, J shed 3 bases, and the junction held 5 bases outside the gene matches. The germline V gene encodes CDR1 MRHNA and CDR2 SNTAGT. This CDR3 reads CASSDSETGDGNTIYF. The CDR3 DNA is TGTGCCAGCAGTGACTCGGAAACAGGGGATGGAAACACCATATATTTT.

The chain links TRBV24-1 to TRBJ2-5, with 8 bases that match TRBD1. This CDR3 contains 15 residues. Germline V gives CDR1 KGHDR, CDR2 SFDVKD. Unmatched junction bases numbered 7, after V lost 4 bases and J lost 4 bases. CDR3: CATSDPTGAGETQYF. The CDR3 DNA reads TGTGCCACCAGTGACCCGACAGGGGCTGGAGAGACCCAGTACTTC.

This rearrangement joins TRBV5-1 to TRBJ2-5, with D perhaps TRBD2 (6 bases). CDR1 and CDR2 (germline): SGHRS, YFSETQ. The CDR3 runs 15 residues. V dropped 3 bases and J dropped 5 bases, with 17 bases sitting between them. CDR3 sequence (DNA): TGCGCCAGCAGCTCCACCGGGACTCCGGTCGAGACCCAGTACTTC. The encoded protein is CASSSTGTPVETQYF.

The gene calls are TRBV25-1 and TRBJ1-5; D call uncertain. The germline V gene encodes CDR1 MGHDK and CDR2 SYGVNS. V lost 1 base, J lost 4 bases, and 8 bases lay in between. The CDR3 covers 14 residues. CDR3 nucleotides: TGTGCCAGCAGTGAATTCGGCACGAATCAGCCCCAGCATTTT. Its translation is CASSEFGTNQPQHF.

The CDR3 nucleotides are TGTGCCAGCAGTACTGGAGGGCGGGAAAAACTGTTTTTT. Its protein product is CASSTGGREKLFF. The chain recombines TRBV6-5 with TRBJ1-4, with unresolved D. Trimming shortened V by 5 bases and J by 8 bases, and 12 bases separated the two germline ends. The CDR3 covers 13 residues. Germline CDR1 and CDR2: MNHEY and SVGAGI.

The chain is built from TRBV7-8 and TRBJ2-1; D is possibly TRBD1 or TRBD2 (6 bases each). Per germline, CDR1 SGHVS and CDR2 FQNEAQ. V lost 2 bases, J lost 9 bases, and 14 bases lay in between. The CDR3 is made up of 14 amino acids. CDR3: CASSLSPGGGEQFF. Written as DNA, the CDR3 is TGTGCCAGCAGCTTAAGCCCCGGGGGCGGTGAGCAGTTCTTC.

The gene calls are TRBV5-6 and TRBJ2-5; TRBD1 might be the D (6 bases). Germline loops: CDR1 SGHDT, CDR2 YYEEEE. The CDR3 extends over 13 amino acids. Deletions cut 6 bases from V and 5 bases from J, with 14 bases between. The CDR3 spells CASNQGFWETQYF. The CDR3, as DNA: TGTGCCAGCAACCAGGGGTTCTGGGAGACCCAGTACTTC.

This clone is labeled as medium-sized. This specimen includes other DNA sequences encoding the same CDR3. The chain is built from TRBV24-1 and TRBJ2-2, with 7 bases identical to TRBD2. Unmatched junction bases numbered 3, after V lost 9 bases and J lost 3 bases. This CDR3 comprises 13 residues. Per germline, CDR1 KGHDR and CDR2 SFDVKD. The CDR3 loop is CATFGGDTGELFF. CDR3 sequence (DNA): TGTGCCACCTTTGGGGGGGACACCGGGGAGCTGTTTTTT.